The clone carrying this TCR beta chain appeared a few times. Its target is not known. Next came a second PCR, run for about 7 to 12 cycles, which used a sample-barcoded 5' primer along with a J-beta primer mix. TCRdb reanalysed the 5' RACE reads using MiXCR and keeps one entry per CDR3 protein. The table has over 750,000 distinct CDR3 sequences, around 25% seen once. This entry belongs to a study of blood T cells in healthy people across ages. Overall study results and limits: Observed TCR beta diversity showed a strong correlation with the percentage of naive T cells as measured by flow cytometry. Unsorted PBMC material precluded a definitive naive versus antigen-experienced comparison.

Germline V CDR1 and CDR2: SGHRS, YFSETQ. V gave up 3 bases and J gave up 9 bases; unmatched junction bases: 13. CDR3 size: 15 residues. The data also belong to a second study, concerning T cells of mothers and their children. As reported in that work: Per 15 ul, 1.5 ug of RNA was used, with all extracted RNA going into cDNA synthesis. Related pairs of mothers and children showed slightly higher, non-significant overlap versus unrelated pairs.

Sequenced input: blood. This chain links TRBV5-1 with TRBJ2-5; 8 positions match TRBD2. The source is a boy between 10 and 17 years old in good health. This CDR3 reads CASSSRAGEVEAQYF. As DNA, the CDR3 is TGCGCCAGCAGCTCTAGAGCGGGAGAGGTGGAGGCCCAGTACTTC.